Below are 12 T cell receptor beta chains sequenced from a single sample in a study of shared clonotypes between healthy human individuals. Assay: immunoSEQ multiplex PCR; the TCRdb copy retains only in-frame clones and omits some. The sample lists about 820,000 clones; almost 95% were seen once. CD8 cells regarded as naive lacked CD45RO, were positively chosen for CCR7, and omitted terminally differentiated effector memory CD45RA+ cells. The sample taken for sequencing was naive CD8+ T cells sorted from blood. Receptors originate from a man aged 25-45 years in good health.

This rearrangement joins TRBV28 to TRBJ2-2; no clear D gene. The length of the CDR3 is 14 residues. Per germline, CDR1 MDHEN and CDR2 SYDVKM. V was cut by 4 bases and J by 5 bases, with 11 bases left in between. As DNA, the CDR3 is TGTGCCAGCAGTTCCCGGACCCAAACCGGGGAGCTGTTTTTT. Protein: CASSSRTQTGELFF.

The genes are TRBV7-9 and TRBJ2-5; D is ambiguous. The V and J ends lost 2 bases and 4 bases respectively, with 5 bases between them. Germline-derived CDR1 and CDR2 are SEHNR and FQNEAQ (reference sequence). The CDR3 totals 12 residues. CDR3 nucleotides: TGTGCCAGCAGCTTAAATGGAGAGACCCAGTACTTC. It specifies CASSLNGETQYF.

The chain recombines TRBV11-1 with TRBJ1-5, with a weak D call TRBD1 (6 bases). With 2 bases removed from V and 4 bases from J, the gap between germline ends came to 12 bases. This CDR3 contains 15 residues. From germline, CDR1 is SGHAT and CDR2 FQDESV (reference sequence). CDR3 sequence: CASSLSAGANQPQHF. The DNA for the CDR3 is TGTGCCAGCAGCTTATCAGCAGGGGCGAATCAGCCCCAGCATTTT. Drawing the rest from reference TRBV11-1 and TRBJ1-5, the complete variable domain is EAEVAQSPRYKITEKSQAVAFWCDPISGHATLYWYRQILGQGPELLVQFQDESVVDDSQLPKDRFSAERLKGVDSTLKIQPAELGDSAMYLCASSLSAGANQPQHFGDGTRLSIL.

This clone appeared a single time. The DNA of the CDR3 is TGTGCCAGCAGCTTTGGGGCCGGCCTGAATGAGCAGTTCTTC. Amino acids: CASSFGAGLNEQFF. The chain recombines TRBV5-6 with TRBJ2-1; D might be TRBD1 (5 bases). The V end was cut by 2 bases, the J end by 7 bases, with 13 bases between. CDR3 size: 14 residues. Germline CDR1 is SGHDT and CDR2 is YYEEEE. The full variable domain, with the rest looked up from reference TRBV5-6 and TRBJ2-1, is DAGVTQSPTHLIKTRGQQVTLRCSPKSGHDTVSWYQQALGQGPQFIFQYYEEEERQRGNFPDRFSGHQFPNYSSELNVNALLLGDSALYLCASSFGAGLNEQFFGPGTRLTVL.

The V gene is TRBV9, the J gene TRBJ2-1; D is perhaps TRBD1 (5 bases). Per germline, CDR1 SGDLS and CDR2 YYNGEE. The length of the CDR3 is 16 residues. Trimming stripped 3 bases from V and 5 bases from J, with 18 bases between. The CDR3: CASSENPGSPDNEQFF. Here the CDR3 DNA reads TGTGCCAGCAGCGAAAACCCAGGGTCCCCCGACAATGAGCAGTTCTTC.

The chain has TRBV15 and TRBJ2-7; D remains unclear. Germline V lookup: CDR1 LNHNV, CDR2 YYDKDF (reference sequence). This CDR3 comprises 15 residues. The germline V and J ends were trimmed by 3 bases and 0 bases, with 12 bases remaining between them. The CDR3 nucleotides are TGTGCCACCAGCAGTTCTCTACAGAGCTCCTACGAGCAGTACTTC. Protein product: CATSSSLQSSYEQYF.

This chain joins TRBV10-2 and TRBJ1-2; unclear D gene. The CDR3 consists of 14 residues. The germline gives CDR1 WSHSY, CDR2 SAAADI. V was clipped by 8 bases and J by 6 bases, with 19 bases between them. The CDR3 loop reads CASGEIGLNHGYTF. The DNA for the CDR3 is TGCGCCAGCGGGGAAATAGGGCTAAATCATGGCTACACCTTC.

The CDR3 region is CASSQEGTQGGGREKLFF. The DNA of the CDR3 is TGCGCCAGCAGCCAAGAGGGCACACAAGGGGGCGGTCGAGAAAAACTGTTTTTT. V usage is TRBV4-1 and J usage is TRBJ1-4; TRBD1 agrees at 7 bases. CDR1 is MGHRA, CDR2 YSYEKL, per germline. The CDR3 is 18 amino acids. V shed 0 bases, J shed 8 bases, and the junction held 15 bases outside the gene matches.

The V call is TRBV28, the J call TRBJ1-5, with D perhaps TRBD1 (6 bases). CDR1 is MDHEN and CDR2 is SYDVKM in the germline V gene. The CDR3 consists of 14 residues. V lost 3 bases and J 1 base, leaving 7 bases between the germline ends. Written as DNA, the CDR3 is TGTGCCAGCAGTTTTACAGGGAGCAATCAGCCCCAGCATTTT. It specifies CASSFTGSNQPQHF.

This rearrangement joins TRBV5-5 to TRBJ2-7, with TRBD1 as a possible D gene (6 bases). CDR3 length: 15 amino acids. Trimming left V 2 bases short and J 4 bases short, with 16 bases between. Germline assignment: CDR1 SGHKS and CDR2 YYEKEE (reference sequence). CDR3 region: CASSFTPEGVYEQYF. In nucleotides, the CDR3 is TGTGCCAGCAGCTTTACCCCAGAGGGGGTATACGAGCAGTACTTC.

Only one count was recorded for this clone. Other DNA sequences in the sample encode the same CDR3. V usage is TRBV6-6 and J usage is TRBJ2-7, with 9 bases identical to TRBD1. Germline trimming cut 3 bases from V and 6 bases from J; bases unmatched to any gene: 3. CDR3 length: 13 residues. The germline V gene encodes CDR1 MNHNY and CDR2 SVGAGI (reference sequence). The CDR3 nucleotides read TGTGCCAGCAGTTATACAGGGGGCGGCGAGCAGTACTTC. This encodes CASSYTGGGEQYF.

The J gene is TRBJ2-5, the V gene TRBV7-6, with D perhaps TRBD2 (6 bases). Per germline, CDR1 SGHVS and CDR2 FNYEAQ. This CDR3 is 15 amino acids long. Trimming took 0 bases from V and 2 from J, leaving 10 bases between them. CDR3 sequence: CASSLAAAGQETQYF. The CDR3 nucleotides are TGTGCCAGCAGCTTAGCGGCGGCGGGGCAAGAGACCCAGTACTTC.